The TCR beta chain under discussion was sequenced for a study of T cell responses to AZD1222 COVID-19 vaccine (dated by TCRdb to about 2021). Background on the whole study: TCR sequencing covered over 230 trial participants: about 210 given two doses of AZD1222 and 26 given two doses of MenACWY control vaccine. Trial participants were enrolled by age into 18-55, 56-69 and 70-plus year subgroups, with about 150, 28 and 57 TCR-sequenced participants respectively.

The CDR3 holds 17 amino acids from the cysteine to the phenylalanine. Solely the CDR3 DNA is kept, with 51 bases framed from the first base. Clipping removes 6 bases from V and 8 bases from J, with 17 as the unmatched junction base count. The germline V gene yields KGHDR for CDR1 and SFDVKD for CDR2. As concerns this clone: No antigen is known for it. Per-base qualities were not stored, and no clone one base away is much larger.

The CDR3 regions of human TCRbeta chains were subjected to immunosequencing. The authors' analysis ran thus. Repertoire TCRs were matched against a reference library of SARS-CoV-2-specific TCRs generated with the MIRA antigen-specificity platform. Breadth was defined as the fraction of unique TCRs that were SARS-CoV-2-associated. Depth was defined as the fraction of total T cells that were SARS-CoV-2-associated. Each spike-specific TCR was assigned to its reactive spike region and to a CD4 or CD8 class using the MIRA data. Log10-transformed breadth and depth values were compared by one-way ANOVA with Sidak's multiple comparisons tests. TCRdb retrieved this table from immuneACCESS and kept in-frame rearrangements only. Not all clones are present; in checked studies, unresolved V genes account for under half, and no reason is known for the remainder. That table supplies the V and J calls and clone size; D and trimming were determined from the DNA. Counted in this sample were about 79,000 clones; about 91% of them appeared once. The top ten clonotypes cover 6% to 8.5% of the sample.

Per the publication, the time point label means: baseline before first vaccination. What the treatment or condition label conveys for this sample: meningococcal conjugate vaccine given as trial control. The vaccinee samples were drawn from two UK trials, COV001 and COV002, one of which was a single-blind randomized controlled phase 2/3 trial testing AZD1222 (ChAdOx1 nCoV-19) in healthy adults. Trial participant PBMC samples were collected at day 0 and day 28 after the second dose for TCRbeta chain sequencing. On the study overall, not on this receptor specifically: Conclusions about previously exposed vaccinees were limited because only six AZD1222 recipients were SARS-CoV-2 seropositive at baseline. Epitopes outside the regions mutated in the B.1.351 and B.1.1.7 variants were reportedly recognized by nearly half of the unique spike-specific TCRs. Most participants were white British and females outnumbered males, and the authors suggested that clonal diversity may have been underestimated. Because no day 14 peak-response samples were available, repertoires were characterized only after the peak T cell response. In the small 56-69-year group, the increase in depth fell short of significance, most likely because of low power. After two AZD1222 doses, both the breadth and the depth of spike-specific TCRs were significantly higher than at day 0 and than in MenACWY recipients. The vaccine-associated CD4 TCRs covered the entire spike protein, and the dominant responses fell in regions 160-218 and 743-854.

Sequencing was performed on peripheral blood, taken on day 0 of MenACWY control vaccination. The chain links TRBV24-1 with TRBJ2-1; 8 bases in the middle match TRBD2. This TCR was recovered from an adult in good health. The nucleotide sequence is TGTGCCACCAGTACAATGAGTAAAGGCGGGAGGTCCCATGAGCAGTTCTTC. Its translation reads: CATSTMSKGGRSHEQFF.